The 14 T cell receptor beta chains presented below share a single source sample, sequenced in a study of OX40 agonist ivuxolimab in advanced cancers. Libraries were prepared by immunoSEQ multiplex PCR; TCRdb keeps only in-frame clonotypes and omits some of them. The sample shows 78,000 or so clones, roughly 86% of them seen only once. Here the sequenced sample was CD4+ or CD8+ T cells sorted from blood, taken in a trial of the OX40 agonist ivuxolimab. These receptors originate from an adult with an advanced solid tumor such as melanoma, head and neck, liver or kidney cancer.

The chain couples TRBV11-3 to TRBJ2-7; tentatively, D is TRBD2 (6 bases). The CDR3 totals 13 residues. Trimming left V 5 bases short and J 6 bases short, with 14 bases between. The germline V gene has CDR1 SGHNT and CDR2 YENEEA. For the CDR3, the DNA is TGTGCCAGCAGCCCCCGCTGGGGAGGCGAGCAGTACTTC. This translates into CASSPRWGGEQYF. The full variable domain, in which reference TRBV11-3 and TRBJ2-7 provide the parts outside the CDR3, is EAGVVQSPRYKIIEKKQPVAFWCNPISGHNTLYWYLQNLGQGPELLIRYENEEAVDDSQLPKDRFSAERLKGVDSTLKIQPAELGDSAVYLCASSPRWGGEQYFGPGTRLTVT.

V is TRBV6-4 and J is TRBJ1-2; weak D call: TRBD1 (5 bases). The CDR3 is 14 residues long. CDR1 and CDR2 (germline): MRHNA, SNTAGT. The V end lost 8 bases, the J end lost 5 bases, and 18 bases lay between the germline ends. CDR3 sequence: CASSGNTRGYGYTF. The DNA of the CDR3 is TGTGCCAGCTCCGGAAATACGAGGGGATATGGCTACACCTTC.

The V gene is TRBV28, the J gene TRBJ2-3, with D perhaps TRBD2 (5 bases). This CDR3 contains 15 residues. V lost 2 bases to trimming and J lost 2 bases, with 11 bases between them. Germline CDR1 and CDR2: MDHEN and SYDVKM. The DNA of the CDR3 is TGTGCCAGCAGTTTAACCGGGAAGAACACAGATACGCAGTATTTT. As protein: CASSLTGKNTDTQYF.

This chain links TRBV6-1 with TRBJ1-1; 11 bases map to TRBD1. In germline, CDR1 is MNHNS, CDR2 SASEGT. The CDR3 is made up of 15 amino acids. After removal of 6 bases from V and 2 bases from J, the junction contained 5 bases not matched to a gene. The CDR3 nucleotides are TGTGCCAGCAGGACGGACAGGGGGCGTAACACTGAAGCTTTCTTT. Encoded protein: CASRTDRGRNTEAFF.

The gene calls are TRBV10-3 and TRBJ2-3, with TRBD1 matching 10 bases. Looked up from germline, CDR1 is ENHRY and CDR2 is SYGVKD. CDR3 length equals 15 residues. V dropped 6 bases and J dropped 4; count of bases not matched to a gene: 7. The CDR3 DNA is TGTGCCATCAGCTCCCCGGGACAGGGGTCAGATACGCAGTATTTT. It is translated as CAISSPGQGSDTQYF.

CDR3 in DNA: TGTGCCAGTACTAACAGGGGATCTGGGGCCAACGTCCTGACTTTC. It specifies CASTNRGSGANVLTF. The chain couples TRBV19 to TRBJ2-6; 7 bases are shared with TRBD1. Germline V gene lookup returns CDR1 LNHDA and CDR2 SQIVND (reference sequence). Unmatched junction bases numbered 4, after V lost 7 bases and J lost 1 base. This CDR3 has 15 residues.

The chain carries TRBV5-6 and TRBJ1-1; 9 nucleotides match TRBD1. Germline CDR1 and CDR2: SGHDT and YYEEEE. CDR3 length equals 13 residues. V lost 0 bases and J lost 8; bases outside the gene matches: 2. The CDR3 loop is CASSLAGTGEAFF. CDR3 DNA sequence: TGTGCCAGCAGCTTGGCCGGGACAGGGGAAGCTTTCTTT.

This chain uses TRBV28 with TRBJ2-7; 10 nucleotides match TRBD2. Germline values: CDR1 MDHEN, CDR2 SYDVKM. With 4 bases clipped from V and 4 bases from J, the junction kept 7 bases outside the gene matches. This CDR3 is 15 amino acids long. Written as DNA, the CDR3 is TGTGCCAGCAGTTCGCCCGGGACTAGCGAGTACGAGCAGTACTTC. It codes for CASSSPGTSEYEQYF.

The gene calls are TRBV28 and TRBJ2-7; possible D gene TRBD1, 6 bases. There are 12 residues in the CDR3. V was pared by 7 bases and J by 6 bases, with 13 bases between. Germline V gene data show CDR1 as MDHEN and CDR2 as SYDVKM. The CDR3 region has the DNA TGTGCCAGCACCAATGGGGGCAGCGAGCAGTACTTC. It yields the protein CASTNGGSEQYF.

The chain couples TRBV10-3 to TRBJ2-1; D uncertain. The CDR3 runs to 12 residues. Trimming took 3 bases from V and 6 from J, leaving 6 bases between them. CDR1 and CDR2 from the germline V gene are ENHRY and SYGVKD. CDR3 bases: TGTGCCATCAGTGATGGCGGCAATGAGCAGTTCTTC. Translation gives CAISDGGNEQFF.

This chain joins TRBV15 and TRBJ2-3, with no clear D. This CDR3 comprises 15 residues. Germline values: CDR1 LNHNV, CDR2 YYDKDF (reference sequence). V lost 0 bases to trimming and J lost 4 bases, with 11 bases between them. The CDR3: CATSRDIWKADTQYF. The CDR3 nucleotides are TGTGCCACCAGCAGAGATATTTGGAAGGCAGATACGCAGTATTTT.

The CDR3 nucleotides are TGTGCCAGCAGCTTAGCGGGGCGCGACTCTGGAAACACCATATATTTT. Its protein is CASSLAGRDSGNTIYF. This chain connects TRBV11-2 to TRBJ1-3, with D possibly being TRBD1 (5 bases). CDR1 SGHAT and CDR2 FQNNGV come from the germline V gene. The germline V and J ends were trimmed by 1 base and 0 bases, with 10 bases remaining between them. The CDR3 covers 16 residues.

CDR3 nucleotide sequence: TGTGCCCCTCGGGGGGGGACAGCGAACACCGGGGAGCTGTTTTTT. Its protein product is CAPRGGTANTGELFF. The V and J genes are TRBV10-3 and TRBJ2-2; possible D gene TRBD2, 8 bases. V lost 11 bases, J lost 0 bases, and 16 bases lay in between. CDR3 length: 15 residues. Germline lookup yields CDR1 ENHRY and CDR2 SYGVKD.

The DNA for the CDR3 is TGTGCCGTCCGCGAGGGGGTCAATCAGCCCCAGCATTTT. This gives the protein CAVREGVNQPQHF. The chain uses TRBV10-3 and TRBJ1-5, with D tentatively TRBD1 (6 bases). Germline V gene data show CDR1 as ENHRY and CDR2 as SYGVKD. The CDR3 spans 13 residues. Deletions cut 11 bases from V and 3 bases from J, with 14 bases between.